One and the same sample provided the 31 T cell receptor beta chains below, sequenced in a study of CD8+ T cells in alopecia areata. Extracted RNA was reverse transcribed into cDNA, the sequencing template. Sequenced by immunoSEQ multiplex PCR; TCRdb stores in-frame clones only, minus some. Altogether about 7,400 clones are present, about 72% being singletons, with the ten largest covering roughly 21%. Peripheral blood and lesional scalp punch biopsies came from alopecia areata patients. The sequencing here drew on skin, taken at week 0. Receptor source: a human donor with alopecia areata.

The chain couples TRBV7-2 to TRBJ2-3, with a weak D call TRBD1 (6 bases). V was trimmed by 3 bases and J by 4 bases, leaving 8 bases between them. This CDR3 has 13 residues. Germline V gene data show CDR1 as SGHTA and CDR2 as FQGNSA. The DNA for the CDR3 is TGTGCCAGCAGCTTGGGGGCCGCAGATACGCAGTATTTT. Translation gives CASSLGAADTQYF.

By share, this clone counts as medium-sized. The gene calls are TRBV5-1 and TRBJ2-7, with 8 positions matching TRBD1. The CDR3 has 12 amino acids. The trim removed 7 bases at V and 6 bases at J, leaving 6 bases unmatched. Germline V gives CDR1 SGHRS, CDR2 YFSETQ. In nucleotides, the CDR3 is TGCGCCAGCGGCCTAACAGGGGGCGAGCAGTACTTC. As protein: CASGLTGGEQYF.

The V and J genes are TRBV6-6 and TRBJ2-7, with a possible D match to TRBD1 (6 bases). The CDR3 sequence is 13 residues long. The germline CDR1 and CDR2 sequences are MNHNY and SVGAGI (reference sequence). The V end was cut by 6 bases, the J end by 8 bases, with 17 bases between. The CDR3: CASRPGHPKKQYF. The CDR3 DNA reads as TGTGCCAGCAGACCGGGACACCCCAAGAAGCAGTACTTC.

The chain recombines TRBV7-8 with TRBJ2-1, with a tentative D call TRBD2 (6 bases). V was pared by 4 bases and J by 8 bases, with 12 bases between. In germline, CDR1 is SGHVS, CDR2 FQNEAQ. CDR3 length: 13 residues. In DNA form, the CDR3 reads TGTGCCAGCAGCTACGGGGGACGGGATGAGCAGTTCTTC. Its protein is CASSYGGRDEQFF.

The chain joins TRBV4-1 to TRBJ1-4; D not resolved. Trimming left V 0 bases short and J 7 bases short, with 12 bases between. The length of the CDR3 is 15 residues. The germline CDR1 and CDR2 sequences are MGHRA and YSYEKL. The CDR3 sequence: CASSQEIQPVEKLFF. CDR3 DNA sequence: TGCGCCAGCAGCCAAGAGATACAGCCTGTTGAAAAACTGTTTTTT.

The genes are TRBV10-3 and TRBJ2-7; D may correspond to TRBD1 or TRBD2 (5 bases each). This CDR3 is built from 14 residues. Germline lookup yields CDR1 ENHRY and CDR2 SYGVKD. V lost 1 base to trimming and J lost 1 base, with 8 bases between them. The CDR3 nucleotides are TGTGCCATCAGTGAGTTGGGGGAATCCTACGAGCAGTACTTC. This encodes CAISELGESYEQYF.

The genes are TRBV13 and TRBJ2-1, with 11 bases that match TRBD1. The CDR3 runs to 19 residues. Germline V CDR1 and CDR2: PRHDT, FYEKMQ (reference sequence). J was trimmed by 6 bases and V by 3 bases; bases with no gene match: 16. The CDR3 region is CASSFRGWTGGVSLNEQFF. As DNA, the CDR3 is TGTGCCAGCAGCTTCCGGGGTTGGACAGGGGGCGTCTCGCTCAATGAGCAGTTCTTC. Full variable domain (remainder filled in from reference TRBV13 and TRBJ2-1): AAGVIQSPRHLIKEKRETATLKCYPIPRHDTVYWYQQGPGQDPQFLISFYEKMQSDKGSIPDRFSAQQFSDYHSELNMSSLELGDSALYFCASSFRGWTGGVSLNEQFFGPGTRLTVL.

This chain uses TRBV7-8 with TRBJ1-1, with D maybe TRBD1 (5 bases). Trimming removed 5 bases at V and 10 bases at J, with 23 bases between. The V gene's germline CDR1 is SGHVS and CDR2 FQNEAQ. The CDR3 has 15 amino acids. CDR3 DNA sequence: TGTGCCAGCAGCCCTCATTTGCGGGGTGGTGACAGAGCTTTCTTT. As protein: CASSPHLRGGDRAFF.

The chain combines TRBV19 with TRBJ1-5; D not resolved. V lost 1 base to trimming and J lost 9 bases, with 10 bases between them. CDR1 is LNHDA and CDR2 is SQIVND in the germline V gene (reference sequence). The CDR3 extends over 13 amino acids. For the CDR3, the DNA is TGTGCCAGTAGTATAGCGGGAGATCGGCCCCAGCATTTT. Translation gives CASSIAGDRPQHF.

This chain uses TRBV7-3 with TRBJ1-1; D remains unclear. Trimming removed 2 bases from V and 3 bases from J, with 7 bases in between. Germline V gives CDR1 SGHTA, CDR2 FQGTGA. This CDR3 is built from 13 residues. The CDR3 DNA follows: TGTGCCAGCAGCTTAGAGGGCCACACTGAAGCTTTCTTT. Its protein is CASSLEGHTEAFF.

This clone was counted only a few times. The V and J genes are TRBV4-1 and TRBJ2-3; 9 bases align to TRBD2. The CDR3 spans 14 residues. The germline CDR1 and CDR2 sequences are MGHRA and YSYEKL. The junction had 3 bases not matched to a gene; V was cut back by 3 bases and J by 5 bases. CDR3 DNA sequence: TGCGCCAGCAGCCACTCTAGCGGGGAAGATACGCAGTATTTT. Its translation: CASSHSSGEDTQYF.

This rearrangement joins TRBV5-6 to TRBJ1-2; D not certain. CDR1 and CDR2 from the germline V gene are SGHDT and YYEEEE. This CDR3 has 14 residues. V was shortened by 4 bases and J by 1 base, with 11 bases between the two germline ends. The CDR3 sequence: CASSRKVYNYGYTF. DNA for the CDR3: TGTGCCAGCAGCCGGAAGGTATATAACTATGGCTACACCTTC.

This clone was counted between two and nine times. CDR3 sequence: CASSTGQASYYGYTF. In DNA, the CDR3 is TGTGCCAGCAGCACTGGACAGGCTTCCTACTATGGCTACACCTTC. The rearrangement joins TRBV5-5 to TRBJ1-2; TRBD1 matches at 7 bases. CDR1 SGHKS and CDR2 YYEKEE come from the germline V gene (reference sequence). The CDR3 runs to 15 residues. The J segment lost 3 bases and the V segment lost 4 bases, leaving 9 bases of the junction unmatched.

The CDR3 spells CASSLASTDTQYF. In nucleotides, the CDR3 is TGTGCCAGCAGCTTGGCTAGCACAGATACGCAGTATTTT. The chain is built from TRBV5-4 and TRBJ2-3, with D uncertain. Germline V gene lookup returns CDR1 SGHNT and CDR2 YYREEE (reference sequence). The CDR3 runs 13 residues. Trimming shortened V by 0 bases and J by 0 bases, and 2 bases separated the two germline ends.

The V call is TRBV14, the J call TRBJ1-6; a possible D gene is TRBD1 (5 bases). Deletions cut 6 bases from V and 7 bases from J, with 13 bases between. From germline, CDR1 is SGHDN and CDR2 FVKESK. The CDR3 sequence is 14 residues long. CDR3 region: CASSPRGGNSPLHF. The CDR3 nucleotides are TGTGCCAGCAGTCCCCGGGGGGGAAATTCACCCCTCCACTTT. The entire variable domain, with the rest obtained from reference TRBV14 and TRBJ1-6, is as follows: EAGVTQFPSHSVIEKGQTVTLRCDPISGHDNLYWYRRVMGKEIKFLLHFVKESKQDESGMPNNRFLAERTGGTYSTLKVQPAELEDSGVYFCASSPRGGNSPLHFGNGTRLTVT.

V and J are TRBV4-1 and TRBJ2-2; 8 nucleotides match TRBD1. The CDR3 covers 16 residues. The germline CDR1 and CDR2 sequences are MGHRA and YSYEKL. Trimming took 5 bases from V and 10 from J; bases not matched to a gene: 15. The CDR3 reads CASSGVLTRGPTELFF. The CDR3 DNA is TGCGCCAGCAGCGGCGTGCTGACCAGGGGGCCGACGGAGCTGTTTTTT.

The chain joins TRBV19 to TRBJ2-3; maybe TRBD1 (6 bases). The CDR3 length is 13 residues. Germline assignment: CDR1 LNHDA and CDR2 SQIVND (reference sequence). V lost 8 bases to trimming and J lost 0 bases, with 9 bases between them. The CDR3 sequence is CASGTGSTDTQYF. CDR3 sequence (DNA): TGTGCCAGTGGAACAGGGAGCACAGATACGCAGTATTTT.

This clone appeared a few times. Here the CDR3 DNA reads TGCGCCAGCAGCCAAGGCTGGGCGAGTGAGAATGAGCAGTTCTTC. Amino acid sequence: CASSQGWASENEQFF. The J gene is TRBJ2-1, the V gene TRBV4-3; no clear D. The V end was cut by 1 base, the J end by 7 bases, with 14 bases between. This CDR3 is 15 amino acids long. Germline V gene lookup returns CDR1 LGHNA and CDR2 YSLEER.

V usage is TRBV9 and J usage is TRBJ1-4, with 8 bases identical to TRBD1. This CDR3 is built from 15 residues. The V segment lost 4 bases and the J segment 5 bases; nucleotides outside the gene matches: 7. The germline CDR1 and CDR2 sequences are SGDLS and YYNGEE. CDR3 DNA: TGTGCCAGCAGCCCCCGGGACAGGTTCAATGAAAAACTGTTTTTT. Its protein product is CASSPRDRFNEKLFF.

Only a few counts were recorded for this clone. V is TRBV30 and J is TRBJ1-1; perhaps TRBD1 as D (5 bases). V was pared by 8 bases and J by 1 base, with 20 bases between. The CDR3 covers 15 residues. Per the germline V gene, CDR1 is GTSNPN and CDR2 is SVGIG (reference sequence). The CDR3 bases are TGTGCCAGTAGGGATGGGGCGAGGGGGAACACTGAAGCTTTCTTT. As protein: CASRDGARGNTEAFF.

V is TRBV6-1 and J is TRBJ2-5; 7 nucleotides agree with TRBD1. Germline CDR1 and CDR2: MNHNS and SASEGT. The CDR3 length is 13 residues. Trimming cost V 6 bases and J 5 bases; bases outside gene matches: 6. CDR3 nucleotide sequence: TGTGCCAGCAGATTGGACAGGCGGGAGACCCAGTACTTC. Translation: CASRLDRRETQYF.

There are a few counts of this clone. This chain uses TRBV27 with TRBJ2-5; 14 bases align to TRBD2. The CDR3 is 15 amino acids. With V trimmed by 6 bases and J by 5 bases, 5 bases remained unmatched. The germline V gene has CDR1 MNHEY and CDR2 SMNVEV (reference sequence). The CDR3 region has the DNA TGTGCCAGCAGAGGACTAGCGGGGGGTGAGGAGACCCAGTACTTC. It translates to CASRGLAGGEETQYF.

The V and J genes are TRBV7-8 and TRBJ2-7; tentative D call: TRBD2 (7 bases). CDR3 size: 14 residues. Germline CDR1 is SGHVS and CDR2 is FQNEAQ. Trimming shortened V by 5 bases and J by 5 bases, and 16 bases separated the two germline ends. Here the CDR3 reads CASSLGGGVHEQYF. DNA of the CDR3: TGTGCCAGCAGCCTAGGGGGGGGAGTCCACGAGCAGTACTTC. Combining the CDR3 with reference TRBV7-8 and TRBJ2-7 gives the whole variable domain GAGVSQSPRYKVAKRGQDVALRCDPISGHVSLFWYQQALGQGPEFLTYFQNEAQLDKSGLPSDRFFAERPEGSVSTLKIQRTQQEDSAVYLCASSLGGGVHEQYFGPGTRLTVT.

The chain has TRBV6-6 and TRBJ1-6, with D maybe TRBD1 (6 bases). Germline V lookup: CDR1 MNHNY, CDR2 SVGAGI (reference sequence). V was clipped by 2 bases and J by 10 bases, with 12 bases between them. The CDR3 is 14 amino acids. The DNA of the CDR3 is TGTGCCAGCAGTTACGGGGGCAGGGAGTCACCCCTCCACTTT. It encodes CASSYGGRESPLHF.

The V gene is TRBV27, the J gene TRBJ1-2; a weak D match, TRBD1 (5 bases). The CDR3 consists of 14 residues. Germline CDR1 MNHEY, CDR2 SMNVEV (reference sequence). V was clipped by 6 bases and J by 4 bases, with 15 bases between them. CDR3 sequence: CASRRAGTAYGYTF. CDR3 nucleotide sequence: TGTGCCAGCAGGCGCGCAGGGACGGCCTATGGCTACACCTTC.

The chain links TRBV10-3 to TRBJ2-5, with TRBD1 as a possible D gene (5 bases). Gene TRBJ2-7 matches the end of the DNA better, so the J call may be wrong. Germline CDR1 ENHRY, CDR2 SYGVKD. The CDR3 covers 16 residues. The CDR3 DNA reads TGTGCCATCAGTGAGTCGTCTGGGGCGCACTCCTACGAGCAGTACTTC. Translated, it gives CAISESSGAHSYEQYF.

This chain links TRBV10-1 with TRBJ2-7; 9 bases line up with TRBD2. CDR1 is WNHNN and CDR2 is SYGVQD in the germline V gene (reference sequence). The CDR3 is 14 amino acids. J was trimmed by 2 bases and V by 3 bases; bases with no gene match: 2. Written as DNA, the CDR3 is TGCGCCAGCAGTGATAGCGGGGGTACCTACGAGCAGTACTTC. Its protein is CASSDSGGTYEQYF.

This clone has just a few counts. The V gene is TRBV7-4, the J gene TRBJ2-5; TRBD1 matches 7 bases. With V trimmed by 5 bases and J by 5 bases, 11 bases remained unmatched. The CDR3 contains 15 residues. Germline CDR1 SGHVT, CDR2 SQSDAQ. The CDR3 nucleotides read TGTGCCAGCAGCGCAAGACCAAGGGGGCCCGAGACCCAGTACTTC. Encoded protein: CASSARPRGPETQYF.

The chain joins TRBV11-2 to TRBJ1-2; the D is unclear. V was clipped by 5 bases and J by 7 bases, with 17 bases between them. The CDR3 consists of 14 residues. Germline-derived CDR1 and CDR2 are SGHAT and FQNNGV. CDR3 nucleotides: TGTGCCAGCAGCCGAGGCCCCACTACGCGTGGCTACACCTTC. Translating it yields CASSRGPTTRGYTF.

The rearrangement joins TRBV7-9 to TRBJ1-1; D unresolved. Germline V gives CDR1 SEHNR, CDR2 FQNEAQ (reference sequence). CDR3 length: 14 residues. V was trimmed by 1 base and J by 0 bases, leaving 6 bases between them. The chain's CDR3 is CASSLGILNTEAFF. In nucleotides, the CDR3 is TGTGCCAGCAGCTTAGGGATTCTGAACACTGAAGCTTTCTTT.

This chain uses TRBV4-1 with TRBJ2-2; TRBD1 aligns across 9 bases. CDR1 and CDR2 from the germline V gene are MGHRA and YSYEKL. The V gene end was trimmed by 4 bases and the J gene end by 1 base; junction bases not matched to a gene: 1. This CDR3 has 15 residues. DNA of the CDR3: TGCGCCAGCAGCCGGGGACAGGGGAACACCGGGGAGCTGTTTTTT. This gives the protein CASSRGQGNTGELFF.